A single sample is the source of the 31 T cell receptor beta chains below, sequenced in a study of blood T cell repertoires in COVID-19. The protocol was immunoSEQ multiplex PCR, while the TCRdb copy is restricted to in-frame clones and leaves out a portion. The table shows 100,000 or so clones, with roughly 92% occurring only once. Sequencing used peripheral blood. The receptors come from a man aged 65 to 85 with acute or convalescent COVID-19.

The rearrangement joins TRBV5-1 to TRBJ1-3; the match to TRBD1 covers 7 bases. The CDR3 extends over 16 amino acids. Per the germline V gene, CDR1 is SGHRS and CDR2 is YFSETQ. Trimming removed 1 base from V and 3 bases from J; junction bases left unmatched: 7. The CDR3 DNA reads as TGCGCCAGCAGCTTGACAGGGGCGCGCTATGGAAACACCATATATTTT. This translates into CASSLTGARYGNTIYF.

For this clone: At one of its ends the junction is not consistent with the germline gene, which may arise from a read error. V usage is TRBV5-1 and J usage is TRBJ2-3; 7 bases are shared with TRBD1. Per the germline V gene, CDR1 is SGHRS and CDR2 is YFSETQ. This CDR3 region has 11 residues. The chain's CDR3 is CASSEQGSLHF. The CDR3 DNA is TGCGCCAGCAGCGAACAGGGGAGCCTTCATTTT.

J is TRBJ2-3 and V is TRBV2; TRBD2 aligns across 9 bases. There are 14 residues in the CDR3. Germline trimming cut 4 bases from V and 2 bases from J; bases unmatched to any gene: 1. In germline, CDR1 is SNHLY, CDR2 FYNNEI. Here the CDR3 reads CASSVAGVTDTQYF. CDR3 sequence (DNA): TGTGCCAGCAGTGTAGCGGGAGTCACAGATACGCAGTATTTT.

This chain uses TRBV5-1 with TRBJ2-7; 10 bases align to TRBD1. There are 16 residues in the CDR3. The V gene end was trimmed by 0 bases and the J gene end by 7 bases; junction bases not matched to a gene: 10. Germline V lookup: CDR1 SGHRS, CDR2 YFSETQ. The CDR3 bases are TGCGCCAGCAGCTTGGCCCTCGGGACAGGGGCCGGGGAGCAGTACTTC. Protein: CASSLALGTGAGEQYF.

The chain uses TRBV11-2 and TRBJ2-2; no definite D call. Germline CDR1 SGHAT, CDR2 FQNNGV. V was shortened by 4 bases and J by 2 bases, with 8 bases between the two germline ends. The CDR3 contains 14 residues. DNA for the CDR3: TGTGCCAGCAGCTCCAACATAAACACCGGGGAGCTGTTTTTT. Translating gives CASSSNINTGELFF.

The CDR3 DNA follows: TGTGCCAGCAGTTTCGCCCAAAGGGGACTAGCGGGAGGGCCCACGGTGACCCAGTACTTC. Its translation is CASSFAQRGLAGGPTVTQYF. This chain links TRBV28 with TRBJ2-5, with TRBD2 identical over 16 bases. This CDR3 is 20 amino acids long. CDR1 is MDHEN, CDR2 SYDVKM, per germline. V lost 3 bases to trimming and J lost 7 bases; unmatched junction nucleotides: 17.

The gene calls are TRBV7-9 and TRBJ1-5; D possibly corresponds to TRBD1 (6 bases). The CDR3 is 15 amino acids. Trimming removed 1 base at V and 4 bases at J, with 11 bases between. Germline V CDR1 and CDR2: SEHNR, FQNEAQ (reference sequence). In DNA form, the CDR3 reads TGTGCCAGCAGCTTAGGACAGGAGCGTAATCAGCCCCAGCATTTT. This encodes CASSLGQERNQPQHF. The entire variable domain, with the rest obtained from reference TRBV7-9 and TRBJ1-5, is as follows: DTGVSQNPRHKITKRGQNVTFRCDPISEHNRLYWYRQTLGQGPEFLTYFQNEAQLEKSRLLSDRFSAERPKGSFSTLEIQRTEQGDSAMYLCASSLGQERNQPQHFGDGTRLSIL.

The CDR3, as DNA: TGTGCCAGCAGCTCCTTAACAGATTACGATAATTCACCCCTCCACTTT. Protein: CASSSLTDYDNSPLHF. This sequence joins TRBV11-3 and TRBJ1-6, with D hard to call. V was pared by 4 bases and J by 5 bases, with 15 bases between. Germline V gene data show CDR1 as SGHNT and CDR2 as YENEEA. This CDR3 has 16 residues.

V and J are TRBV9 and TRBJ2-3; D is unresolved. The V and J ends lost 0 bases and 4 bases respectively, with 3 bases between them. Per the germline V gene, CDR1 is SGDLS and CDR2 is YYNGEE. The CDR3 has 12 residues. The CDR3 loop is CASSVVADTQYF. As DNA, the CDR3 is TGTGCCAGCAGCGTAGTCGCAGATACGCAGTATTTT.

Only one count was recorded for this clone. The chain carries TRBV4-3 and TRBJ1-2, with D maybe TRBD1 (5 bases). The germline CDR1 and CDR2 sequences are LGHNA and YSLEER. V was cut by 0 bases and J by 2 bases, with 13 bases left in between. The CDR3 has 16 amino acids. Here the CDR3 DNA reads TGCGCCAGCAGCCAAGATCCGACAGTAAGCAACTATGGCTACACCTTC. Translating it yields CASSQDPTVSNYGYTF.

V and J are TRBV24-1 and TRBJ2-2; D is unresolved. Trimming pared 8 bases from V and 6 bases from J, leaving 9 bases between. This CDR3 region has 12 residues. Looked up from germline, CDR1 is KGHDR and CDR2 is SFDVKD. CDR3 nucleotide sequence: TGTGCCACCACAGGTCGGTCCGGGGAGCTGTTTTTT. This codes for CATTGRSGELFF.

The gene calls are TRBV5-1 and TRBJ1-2; 9 bases align to TRBD1. CDR3 length: 14 amino acids. Germline V gene sequence: CDR1 SGHRS, CDR2 YFSETQ. The trim removed 4 bases at V and 4 bases at J, leaving 5 bases unmatched. CDR3 loop: CASSADRGTYGYTF. DNA for the CDR3: TGCGCCAGCAGCGCCGACAGGGGGACCTATGGCTACACCTTC.

The V gene is TRBV19, the J gene TRBJ1-2, with TRBD1 matching over 7 bases. Losses at the gene ends were 7 bases for V and 8 bases for J; bases not matched to a gene: 7. This CDR3 spans 12 amino acids. From germline, CDR1 is LNHDA and CDR2 SQIVND (reference sequence). In DNA, the CDR3 is TGTGCCAGTACCGGGACAGTAGACGGCTACACCTTC. It translates to CASTGTVDGYTF.

The V call is TRBV2, the J call TRBJ1-3; D might be TRBD1 (5 bases). V lost 7 bases and J lost 0, with 13 bases in between. The CDR3 contains 15 residues. Per germline, CDR1 SNHLY and CDR2 FYNNEI. Written as DNA, the CDR3 is TGTGCCAGCAAGATTGCGACAGTCTCTGGAAACACCATATATTTT. This gives the protein CASKIATVSGNTIYF.

This chain connects TRBV27 to TRBJ1-6; 9 bases are shared with TRBD1. Looked up from germline, CDR1 is MNHEY and CDR2 is SMNVEV (reference sequence). After removal of 7 bases from V and 7 bases from J, the junction contained 5 bases not matched to a gene. The CDR3 contains 14 residues. The CDR3 nucleotides read TGTGCCAGCACTTACGGACAGGGGAATTCACCCCTCCACTTT. Protein product: CASTYGQGNSPLHF.

This chain links TRBV4-2 with TRBJ1-2, with D hard to call. The CDR3 has 15 amino acids. Germline CDR1 LGHNA, CDR2 YNFKEQ. Trimming cost V 0 bases and J 2 bases, with 10 bases left between them. The CDR3 DNA reads as TGTGCCAGCAGCCAAGATGAGAATCCCAACTATGGCTACACCTTC. It specifies CASSQDENPNYGYTF.

The chain has TRBV3-1 (or the pseudogene TRBV3-2) and TRBJ2-5; perhaps TRBD2 as D (5 bases). Germline values: CDR1 LGHDT, CDR2 YNNKEL (reference sequence). The CDR3 covers 18 residues. The germline V and J ends were trimmed by 1 base and 1 base, with 19 bases remaining between them. CDR3: CASSQVGLGARGQETQYF. For the CDR3, the DNA is TGTGCCAGCAGCCAAGTCGGGTTGGGTGCCCGGGGCCAAGAGACCCAGTACTTC.

This rearrangement joins TRBV27 to TRBJ2-5; the match to TRBD1 covers 7 bases. Looked up from germline, CDR1 is MNHEY and CDR2 is SMNVEV (reference sequence). The CDR3 extends over 15 amino acids. J lost 7 bases, V lost 5 bases, and 13 bases had no gene match. CDR3: CASSHRQGLLGTQYF. The CDR3, as DNA: TGTGCCAGCAGTCATAGACAGGGTCTTCTTGGGACCCAGTACTTC.

The chain uses TRBV10-3 and TRBJ2-3, with 9 bases lining up with TRBD1. The CDR3 spans 14 residues. Trimming at V came to 7 bases and at J to 1 base, leaving 3 bases not matched to a gene. Germline loops: CDR1 ENHRY, CDR2 SYGVKD. The CDR3 DNA sequence: TGTGCCATCAAACGGACAGGGGGCACAGATACGCAGTATTTT. Encoded protein: CAIKRTGGTDTQYF.

The chain couples TRBV30 to TRBJ1-2; the D gene is possibly TRBD1 (6 bases). Germline-derived CDR1 and CDR2 are GTSNPN and SVGIG (reference sequence). The V gene lost 5 bases and the J gene lost 4 bases, with 14 bases spanning the gap. The CDR3 covers 13 residues. CDR3 nucleotides: TGTGCCTGGGGGTGGGGGCGCGGCTATGGCTACACCTTC. Translating it yields CAWGWGRGYGYTF. The full variable domain, its missing parts supplied by reference TRBV30 and TRBJ1-2, is SQTIHQWPATLVQPVGSPLSLECTVEGTSNPNLYWYRQAAGRGLQLLFYSVGIGQISSEVPQNLSASRPQDRQFILSSKKLLLSDSGFYLCAWGWGRGYGYTFGSGTRLTVV.

The chain has TRBV11-3 and TRBJ1-3; 9 bases are shared with TRBD1. Germline CDR1 SGHNT, CDR2 YENEEA. V dropped 5 bases and J dropped 0; count of bases not matched to a gene: 11. The CDR3 length is 18 residues. The CDR3 region has the DNA TGTGCCAGCAGCCCGAGTCCCGGGACAGGGCACTCTGGAAACACCATATATTTT. Amino acid sequence: CASSPSPGTGHSGNTIYF.

The chain is built from TRBV27 and TRBJ2-1, with 10 bases lining up with TRBD2. V gave up 3 bases and J gave up 3 bases; unmatched junction bases: 2. The CDR3 is 15 residues long. Per the germline V gene, CDR1 is MNHEY and CDR2 is SMNVEV (reference sequence). The CDR3 bases are TGTGCCAGCAGTTTTAGCGGGAGGTACTACAATGAGCAGTTCTTC. Protein product: CASSFSGRYYNEQFF.

The CDR3 bases are TGTGCCAGCTTTGGGCTAGCGGGGAACAATGAGCAGTTCTTC. It is translated as CASFGLAGNNEQFF. The J gene is TRBJ2-1, the V gene TRBV2, with 9 bases that match TRBD2. Germline trimming cut 8 bases from V and 5 bases from J; bases unmatched to any gene: 7. Per germline, CDR1 SNHLY and CDR2 FYNNEI. The CDR3 is 14 residues long. The whole variable domain, remainder taken from reference TRBV2 and TRBJ2-1, is EPEVTQTPSHQVTQMGQEVILRCVPISNHLYFYWYRQILGQKVEFLVSFYNNEISEKSEIFDDQFSVERPDGSNFTLKIRSTKLEDSAMYFCASFGLAGNNEQFFGPGTRLTVL.

The chain couples TRBV11-3 to TRBJ2-7, with 7 bases lining up with TRBD1. CDR3 length: 14 residues. With 4 bases clipped from V and 4 bases from J, the junction kept 7 bases outside the gene matches. Germline V lookup: CDR1 SGHNT, CDR2 YENEEA. CDR3 residues: CASSSTGRAYEQYF. The DNA of the CDR3 is TGTGCCAGCAGCTCGACAGGGAGAGCTTACGAGCAGTACTTC.

V is TRBV6-6 and J is TRBJ2-3; 8 bases align to TRBD2. The CDR3 has 16 amino acids. Germline V gene sequence: CDR1 MNHNY, CDR2 SVGAGI (reference sequence). Unmatched junction bases numbered 4, after V lost 0 bases and J lost 2 bases. The CDR3 is CASSYSGLALTDTQYF. Written as DNA, the CDR3 is TGTGCCAGCAGTTACTCTGGACTAGCTCTCACAGATACGCAGTATTTT.

The rearrangement uses TRBV18 and TRBJ2-7; a weak D match, TRBD1 (5 bases). The germline V gene encodes CDR1 KGHSH and CDR2 LQKENI. This CDR3 region has 13 residues. Trimming took off 5 bases at V and 3 bases at J, with 11 bases between the two ends. The CDR3 DNA is TGTGCCAGCTCATCAACACAGGTCTACGAGCAGTACTTC. It codes for CASSSTQVYEQYF.

This clone has just one count. This sequence joins TRBV6-5 and TRBJ2-7, with unresolved D. Trimming shortened V by 5 bases and J by 6 bases, and 8 bases separated the two germline ends. The CDR3 length is 11 residues. CDR1 is MNHEY and CDR2 is SVGAGI in the germline V gene. CDR3 loop: CASSKQREQYF. As DNA, the CDR3 is TGTGCCAGCAGTAAACAACGCGAGCAGTACTTC.

The chain recombines TRBV2 with TRBJ1-2; no clear D. This CDR3 spans 13 amino acids. Looked up from germline, CDR1 is SNHLY and CDR2 is FYNNEI. Deletions cut 4 bases from V and 3 bases from J, with 9 bases between. CDR3 DNA: TGTGCCAGCAGTGGTTCCCTTTACTATGGCTACACCTTC. Translating gives CASSGSLYYGYTF.

V and J are TRBV2 and TRBJ1-5; D unclear. The CDR3 is 15 amino acids. V was shortened by 0 bases and J by 8 bases, with 14 bases between the two germline ends. CDR1 and CDR2 from the germline V gene are SNHLY and FYNNEI. CDR3 amino acids: CASSEARSGREPQHF. CDR3 sequence (DNA): TGTGCCAGCAGTGAAGCGCGGTCGGGGAGGGAGCCCCAGCATTTT.

CDR3 bases: TGTGCCTGGGACAGAAAAAGGAATTCACCCCTCCACTTT. Translation gives CAWDRKRNSPLHF. The V and J genes are TRBV30 and TRBJ1-6; D might be TRBD1 (5 bases). The CDR3 sequence is 13 residues long. Germline CDR1 is GTSNPN and CDR2 is SVGIG (reference sequence). The V end lost 5 bases, the J end lost 7 bases, and 12 bases lay between the germline ends.

V is TRBV7-9 and J is TRBJ1-5; 8 nucleotides match TRBD1. Trimming at V came to 5 bases and at J to 7 bases, leaving 7 bases not matched to a gene. CDR1 SEHNR and CDR2 FQNEAQ come from the germline V gene (reference sequence). There are 14 residues in the CDR3. The DNA of the CDR3 is TGTGCCAGCAGCGATGGACAGGGACTACAGCCCCAGCATTTT. Residues: CASSDGQGLQPQHF.